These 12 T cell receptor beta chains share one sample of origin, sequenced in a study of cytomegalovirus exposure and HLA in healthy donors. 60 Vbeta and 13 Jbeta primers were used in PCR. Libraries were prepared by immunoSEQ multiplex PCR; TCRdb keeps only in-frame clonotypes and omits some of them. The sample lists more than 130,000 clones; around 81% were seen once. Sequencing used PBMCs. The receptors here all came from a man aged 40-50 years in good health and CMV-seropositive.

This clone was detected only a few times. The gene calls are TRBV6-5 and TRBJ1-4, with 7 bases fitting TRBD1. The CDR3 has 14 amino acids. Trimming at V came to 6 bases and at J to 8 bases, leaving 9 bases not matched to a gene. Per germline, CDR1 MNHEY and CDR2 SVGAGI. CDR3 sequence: CASSRGTGGEKLFF. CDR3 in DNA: TGTGCCAGCAGCAGGGGGACCGGAGGGGAAAAACTGTTTTTT.

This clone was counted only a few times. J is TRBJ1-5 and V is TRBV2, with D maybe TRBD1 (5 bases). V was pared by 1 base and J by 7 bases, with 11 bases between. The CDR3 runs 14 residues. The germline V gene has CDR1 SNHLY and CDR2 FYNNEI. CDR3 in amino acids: CASSEGQGRQPQHF. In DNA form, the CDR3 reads TGTGCCAGCAGTGAAGGGCAGGGCAGACAGCCCCAGCATTTT. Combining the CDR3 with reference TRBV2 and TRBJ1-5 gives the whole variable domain EPEVTQTPSHQVTQMGQEVILRCVPISNHLYFYWYRQILGQKVEFLVSFYNNEISEKSEIFDDQFSVERPDGSNFTLKIRSTKLEDSAMYFCASSEGQGRQPQHFGDGTRLSIL.

The CDR3 region has the DNA TGTGCCAGCAGCTTTAGGAGGGATACGCAGTATTTT. This sequence encodes CASSFRRDTQYF. J is TRBJ2-3 and V is TRBV5-6; weak D call: TRBD2 (5 bases). In germline, CDR1 is SGHDT, CDR2 YYEEEE. CDR3 length: 12 amino acids. Deletions cut 2 bases from V and 6 bases from J, with 7 bases between. The whole variable domain, filled in from reference TRBV5-6 and TRBJ2-3, reads DAGVTQSPTHLIKTRGQQVTLRCSPKSGHDTVSWYQQALGQGPQFIFQYYEEEERQRGNFPDRFSGHQFPNYSSELNVNALLLGDSALYLCASSFRRDTQYFGPGTRLTVL.

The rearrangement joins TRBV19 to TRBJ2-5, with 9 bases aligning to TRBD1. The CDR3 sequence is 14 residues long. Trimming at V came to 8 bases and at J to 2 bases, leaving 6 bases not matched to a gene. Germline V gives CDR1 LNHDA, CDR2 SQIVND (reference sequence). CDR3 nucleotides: TGTGCCAGTGGGCCGGGACAGGGTCAAGAGACCCAGTACTTC. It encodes CASGPGQGQETQYF. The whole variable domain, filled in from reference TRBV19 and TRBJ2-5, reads DGGITQSPKYLFRKEGQNVTLSCEQNLNHDAMYWYRQDPGQGLRLIYYSQIVNDFQKGDIAEGYSVSREKKESFPLTVTSAQKNPTAFYLCASGPGQGQETQYFGPGTRLLVL.

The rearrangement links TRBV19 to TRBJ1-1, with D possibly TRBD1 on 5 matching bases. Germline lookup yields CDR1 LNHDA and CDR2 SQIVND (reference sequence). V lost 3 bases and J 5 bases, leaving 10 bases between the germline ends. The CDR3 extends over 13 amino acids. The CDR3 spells CASSIWGGTEAFF. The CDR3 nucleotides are TGTGCCAGTAGTATTTGGGGGGGGACTGAAGCTTTCTTT.

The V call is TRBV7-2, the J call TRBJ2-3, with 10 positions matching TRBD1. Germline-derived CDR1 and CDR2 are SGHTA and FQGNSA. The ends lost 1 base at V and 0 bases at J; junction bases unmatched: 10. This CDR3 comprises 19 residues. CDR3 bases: TGTGCCAGCAGCTTAGTTTGGGGACAGGGGATTTCTAGCACAGATACGCAGTATTTT. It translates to CASSLVWGQGISSTDTQYF.

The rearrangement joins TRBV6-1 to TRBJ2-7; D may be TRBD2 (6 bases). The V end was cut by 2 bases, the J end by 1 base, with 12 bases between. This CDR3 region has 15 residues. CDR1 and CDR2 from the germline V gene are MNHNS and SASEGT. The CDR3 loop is CASSEPRDFSYEQYF. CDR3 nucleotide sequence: TGTGCCAGCAGTGAACCGAGGGACTTTTCCTACGAGCAGTACTTC.

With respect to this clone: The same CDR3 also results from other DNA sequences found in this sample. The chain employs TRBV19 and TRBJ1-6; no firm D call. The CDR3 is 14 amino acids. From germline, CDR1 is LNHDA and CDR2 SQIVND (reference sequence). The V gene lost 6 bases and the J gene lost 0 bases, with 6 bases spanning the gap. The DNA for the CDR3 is TGTGCCAGTAGCACAAGCTCCTATAATTCACCCCTCCACTTT. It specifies CASSTSSYNSPLHF. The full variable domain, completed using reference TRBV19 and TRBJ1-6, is DGGITQSPKYLFRKEGQNVTLSCEQNLNHDAMYWYRQDPGQGLRLIYYSQIVNDFQKGDIAEGYSVSREKKESFPLTVTSAQKNPTAFYLCASSTSSYNSPLHFGNGTRLTVT.

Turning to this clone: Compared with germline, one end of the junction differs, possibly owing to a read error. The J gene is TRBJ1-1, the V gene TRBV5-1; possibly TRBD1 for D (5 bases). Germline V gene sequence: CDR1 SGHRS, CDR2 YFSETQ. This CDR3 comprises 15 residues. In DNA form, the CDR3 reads TGCGCCAGCAGCTTGGAGGCAGGGTTGAAAACTGAAGCTTTCTTT. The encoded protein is CASSLEAGLKTEAFF. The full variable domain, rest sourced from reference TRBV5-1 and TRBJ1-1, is KAGVTQTPRYLIKTRGQQVTLSCSPISGHRSVSWYQQTPGQGLQFLFEYFSETQRNKGNFPGRFSGRQFSNSRSEMNVSTLELGDSALYLCASSLEAGLKTEAFFGQGTRLTVV.

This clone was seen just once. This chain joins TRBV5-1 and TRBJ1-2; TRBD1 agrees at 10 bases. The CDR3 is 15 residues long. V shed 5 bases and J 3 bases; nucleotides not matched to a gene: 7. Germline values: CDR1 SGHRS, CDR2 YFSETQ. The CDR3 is CASRTGTGVYYGYTF. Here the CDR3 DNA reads TGCGCCAGCAGGACCGGGACAGGGGTATACTATGGCTACACCTTC.

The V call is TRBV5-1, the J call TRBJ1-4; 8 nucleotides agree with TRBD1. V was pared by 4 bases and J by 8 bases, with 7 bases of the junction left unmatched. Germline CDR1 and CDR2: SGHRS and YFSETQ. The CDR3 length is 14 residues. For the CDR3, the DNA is TGCGCCAGCAGCCCCCTGACAGGGGAGGAAAAACTGTTTTTT. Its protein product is CASSPLTGEEKLFF. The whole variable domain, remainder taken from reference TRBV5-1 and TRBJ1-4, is KAGVTQTPRYLIKTRGQQVTLSCSPISGHRSVSWYQQTPGQGLQFLFEYFSETQRNKGNFPGRFSGRQFSNSRSEMNVSTLELGDSALYLCASSPLTGEEKLFFGSGTQLSVL.

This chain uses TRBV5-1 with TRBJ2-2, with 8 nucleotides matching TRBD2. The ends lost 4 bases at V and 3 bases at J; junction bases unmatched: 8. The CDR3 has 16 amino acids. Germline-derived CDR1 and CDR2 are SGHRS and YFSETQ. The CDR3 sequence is CASSPGLGLDTGELFF. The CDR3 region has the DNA TGCGCCAGCAGCCCTGGCTTGGGACTAGACACCGGGGAGCTGTTTTTT.